These T cell receptor beta chains were read from a single sample in a study of cytomegalovirus exposure and HLA in healthy donors. Data came from immunoSEQ multiplex PCR; TCRdb stores just in-frame clones and leaves some out. The data contain roughly 150,000 clones, roughly four fifths of them singletons. Material for sequencing was PBMCs. These receptors were obtained from a man between 35 and 55 years old in good health and CMV-seronegative. Both conserved end residues are part of each CDR3. The order of the fields is clone size, J gene, V gene, D gene, CDR3 protein, CDR3 DNA. The D gene is left open where the match is weak. The size entry is marked missing in some rows and otherwise reads once, few, many or a size class.

- | TRBJ1-1 | TRBV2 | - | CASSREGDTEAFF | TGTGCCAGCAGCCGCGAAGGGGACACTGAAGCTTTCTTT
- | TRBJ2-6 | TRBV27 | TRBD1 | CASSRETGITGANVLTF | TGTGCCAGCTCGCGCGAGACAGGGATCACTGGGGCCAACGTCCTGACTTTC
- | TRBJ1-2 | TRBV19 | - | CASSKRGALGGYTF | TGTGCCAGTAGTAAAAGGGGCGCCCTCGGTGGCTACACCTTC
- | TRBJ2-1 | TRBV2 | TRBD1 | CASTTRQGEKQFF | TGTGCCAGCACCACACGACAGGGGGAAAAGCAGTTCTTC
- | TRBJ1-5 | TRBV30 | - | CAWSVGGGNQPQHF | TGTGCCTGGAGTGTCGGCGGGGGTAATCAGCCCCAGCATTTT
- | TRBJ1-1 | TRBV4-1 | - | CASSQDWLGGTEAFF | TGCGCCAGCAGCCAAGATTGGCTTGGAGGGACTGAAGCTTTCTTT
- | TRBJ2-1 | TRBV4-2 | - | CAGSVFAGVSEQFF | TGTGCCGGCAGCGTGTTCGCGGGCGTCAGTGAGCAGTTCTTC
once | TRBJ2-5 | TRBV5-5 | - | CASSLLIQETQYF | TGTGCCAGCAGCTTGCTTATCCAAGAGACCCAGTACTTC
- | TRBJ2-1 | TRBV28 | - | CASSFSRPRSYNEQFF | TGTGCCAGCAGTTTTAGCCGCCCTCGCTCCTACAATGAGCAGTTCTTC
- | TRBJ2-7 | TRBV28 | TRBD2 | CASSLVGGLYEQYF | TGTGCCAGCAGTTTGGTGGGAGGGCTCTACGAGCAGTACTTC
- | TRBJ2-3 | TRBV18 | - | CASSPPEANTDTQYF | TGTGCCAGCTCACCACCTGAAGCCAACACAGATACGCAGTATTTT
- | TRBJ1-5 | TRBV28 | TRBD1 | CASIQGGQGNQPQHF | TGTGCCAGCATCCAAGGGGGACAGGGGAATCAGCCCCAGCATTTT
once | TRBJ1-3 | TRBV6-5 | - | CATARGSGNTIYF | TGTGCCACCGCTCGGGGCTCTGGAAACACCATATATTTT
- | TRBJ2-6 | TRBV30 | TRBD1 | CAWRSWTGSSGANGLTF | TGTGCCTGGAGGAGTTGGACAGGGAGTTCCGGGGCCAACGGCCTGACTTTC
- | TRBJ2-5 | TRBV5-1 | - | CASSPVLQETQYF | TGCGCCAGCAGCCCGGTGCTCCAAGAGACCCAGTACTTC
- | TRBJ2-6 | TRBV28 | TRBD2 | CATKGTSGSGANVLTF | TGTGCCACTAAAGGGACTAGCGGCTCTGGGGCCAACGTCCTGACTTTC
- | TRBJ1-1 | TRBV27 | TRBD1 | CASSSLHAGDRGPRTFF | TGTGCCAGCAGTTCCCTACACGCGGGGGACAGGGGGCCTAGAACTTTCTTT
once | TRBJ2-1 | TRBV27 | TRBD2 | CASSVAGLANEQFF | TGTGCCAGCAGTGTAGCGGGCCTAGCAAATGAGCAGTTCTTC
few | TRBJ1-1 | TRBV2 | - | CASSEPTDTEAFF | TGTGCCAGCAGTGAACCGACAGACACTGAAGCTTTCTTT
- | TRBJ2-5 | TRBV9 | TRBD1 | CASSGGQGRGETQYF | TGTGCCAGCAGCGGGGGACAGGGAAGGGGAGAGACCCAGTACTTC
few | TRBJ2-7 | TRBV6-1 | TRBD2 | CASSERGGSAYEQYF | TGTGCCAGCAGTGAACGGGGGGGATCAGCCTACGAGCAGTACTTC
few | TRBJ1-1 | TRBV9 | - | CASSAPGGRTEAFF | TGTGCCAGCAGCGCCCCGGGGGGTCGCACTGAAGCTTTCTTT
- | TRBJ1-2 | TRBV18 | TRBD1 | CASSQAQGDGYTF | TGTGCCAGCTCCCAGGCCCAGGGGGATGGCTACACCTTC
few | TRBJ2-6 | TRBV6-6 | - | CASSYRAGANGLTF | TGTGCCAGCAGTTACCGAGCTGGGGCCAACGGCCTGACTTTC
few | TRBJ1-5 | TRBV15 | - | CATSRPGVFDQPQHF | TGTGCCACCAGCAGACCAGGGGTATTCGATCAGCCCCAGCATTTT
- | TRBJ2-5 | TRBV5-1 | TRBD2 | CASSLAGTSGRETQYF | TGCGCCAGCAGCTTGGCCGGGACTAGCGGGAGAGAGACCCAGTACTTC
- | TRBJ2-5 | TRBV7-9 | TRBD2 | CASSLGGAGEETQYF | TGTGCCAGCAGCTTAGGGGGAGCGGGAGAAGAGACCCAGTACTTC
- | TRBJ1-5 | TRBV30 | - | CAWTIKGGNQPQHF | TGTGCCTGGACGATAAAGGGGGGCAATCAGCCCCAGCATTTT
- | TRBJ1-1 | TRBV6-5 | - | CASSNGRGNTEAFF | TGTGCCAGCAGCAACGGGAGGGGCAACACTGAAGCTTTCTTT
- | TRBJ1-4 | TRBV5-1 | TRBD1 | CASSVGQGKPNEKLFF | TGCGCCAGCAGCGTGGGACAGGGAAAGCCAAATGAAAAACTGTTTTTT
- | TRBJ2-5 | TRBV5-6 | TRBD2 | CASSQGLAGETQYF | TGTGCCAGCAGCCAGGGACTAGCGGGGGAGACCCAGTACTTC
few | TRBJ2-7 | TRBV27 | TRBD2 | CASREREGSYEQYF | TGTGCCAGCAGAGAGCGGGAGGGCTCCTACGAGCAGTACTTC
- | TRBJ1-4 | TRBV9 | TRBD1 | CASSPDRGYDEKLFF | TGTGCCAGCAGCCCTGACAGGGGGTATGATGAAAAACTGTTTTTT
few | TRBJ2-3 | TRBV2 | TRBD2 | CASSILAGISDTQYF | TGTGCCAGCAGTATCCTAGCGGGAATATCAGATACGCAGTATTTT
- | TRBJ1-2 | TRBV18 | TRBD1 | CASSPGQGYNYGYTF | TGTGCCAGCTCACCCGGACAGGGCTATAACTATGGCTACACCTTC
- | TRBJ2-3 | TRBV6-5 | - | CASSGSRTDTQYF | TGTGCCAGCAGCGGGAGTCGCACAGATACGCAGTATTTT
- | TRBJ1-4 | TRBV7-2 | TRBD1 | CASSPQGAEEKLFF | TGTGCCAGCAGCCCACAGGGGGCGGAAGAAAAACTGTTTTTT
- | TRBJ1-4 | TRBV30 | - | CAWSNQVNEKLFF | TGTGCCTGGAGTAACCAGGTTAATGAAAAACTGTTTTTT
once | TRBJ2-1 | TRBV27 | TRBD2 | CASSPGLAGVREQFF | TGTGCCAGCAGTCCTGGACTAGCGGGAGTCCGGGAGCAGTTCTTC
- | TRBJ1-2 | TRBV5-6 | TRBD1 | CASSLRQGGQYGYTF | TGTGCCAGCAGCTTGCGACAGGGGGGACAATATGGCTACACCTTC
- | TRBJ1-1 | TRBV7-2 | - | CASSIYRITEAFF | TGTGCCAGCAGCATCTACAGGATCACTGAAGCTTTCTTT